The entry below describes one TCR beta chain. The data derive from a study of blood T cell repertoires in COVID-19. CDR1 and CDR2 (germline): MGHRA, YSYEKL. V was pared by 1 base and J by 11 bases, with 18 bases between. The CDR3 contains 15 residues. Some clones are missing from TCRdb's copy, which holds only in-frame ones; the method was immunoSEQ multiplex PCR. The table records 55,000 to 80,000 clones, around 85% of them present only once. Sequences were obtained from peripheral blood. V and J are TRBV4-1 and TRBJ2-1; D is possibly TRBD2 (6 bases). The source of this sequence is a man between 65 and 85 years old with acute or convalescent COVID-19. In DNA, the CDR3 is TGCGCCAGCAGCCAAGGTCTAGCGTCTATTACCCAGCAGTTCTTC. Protein product: CASSQGLASITQQFF.